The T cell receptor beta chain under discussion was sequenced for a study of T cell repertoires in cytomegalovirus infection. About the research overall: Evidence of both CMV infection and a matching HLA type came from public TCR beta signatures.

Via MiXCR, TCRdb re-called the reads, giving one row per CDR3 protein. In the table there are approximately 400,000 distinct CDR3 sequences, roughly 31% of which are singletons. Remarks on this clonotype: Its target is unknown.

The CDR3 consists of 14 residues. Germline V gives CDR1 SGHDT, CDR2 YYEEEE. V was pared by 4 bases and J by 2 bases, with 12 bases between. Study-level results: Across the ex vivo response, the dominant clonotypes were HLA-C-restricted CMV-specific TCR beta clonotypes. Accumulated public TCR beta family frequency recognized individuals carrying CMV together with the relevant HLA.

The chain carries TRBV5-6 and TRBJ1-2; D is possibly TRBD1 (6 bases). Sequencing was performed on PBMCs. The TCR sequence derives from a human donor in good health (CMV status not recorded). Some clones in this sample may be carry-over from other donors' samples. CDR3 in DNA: TGTGCCAGCAGCCCGGAGGGGGACAACTATGGCTACACCTTC. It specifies CASSPEGDNYGYTF. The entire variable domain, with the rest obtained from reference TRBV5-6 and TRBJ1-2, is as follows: DAGVTQSPTHLIKTRGQQVTLRCSPKSGHDTVSWYQQALGQGPQFIFQYYEEEERQRGNFPDRFSGHQFPNYSSELNVNALLLGDSALYLCASSPEGDNYGYTFGSGTRLTVV.